The 31 T cell receptor beta chains presented below share a single source sample, sequenced in a study of blood T cell repertoires in COVID-19. The protocol was immunoSEQ multiplex PCR, while the TCRdb copy is restricted to in-frame clones and leaves out a portion. This repertoire shows tens of thousands of clones, about 72% found once; its top ten account for approximately 15%. The specimen sequenced was peripheral blood. The receptors originated from a man between 65 and 79 years old with active or convalescent COVID-19.

This chain uses TRBV11-2 with TRBJ1-3, with unresolved D. The V end lost 3 bases, the J end lost 0 bases, and 9 bases lay between the germline ends. From germline, CDR1 is SGHAT and CDR2 FQNNGV. CDR3 length: 15 residues. CDR3 amino acids: CASSFVSVSGNTIYF. CDR3 bases: TGTGCCAGCAGCTTTGTTTCAGTCTCTGGAAACACCATATATTTT.

This rearrangement joins TRBV18 to TRBJ1-6; D is unclear. CDR1 is KGHSH, CDR2 LQKENI, per germline. This CDR3 is built from 15 residues. The V gene lost 1 base and the J gene lost 5 bases, with 9 bases spanning the gap. The CDR3 sequence: CASSPRTENNSPLHF. CDR3 coding DNA: TGTGCCAGCTCACCACGAACAGAAAATAATTCACCCCTCCACTTT.

The chain links TRBV7-3 to TRBJ2-7; possibly TRBD2 for D (7 bases). The V and J ends lost 2 bases and 3 bases respectively, with 11 bases between them. This CDR3 region has 14 residues. CDR1 is SGHTA, CDR2 FQGTGA, per germline. The CDR3 here is CASSLGGGGYEQYF. DNA for the CDR3: TGTGCCAGCAGCTTAGGCGGGGGCGGCTACGAGCAGTACTTC.

CDR3: CAWRGTGDTGELFF. Here the CDR3 DNA reads TGTGCCTGGAGGGGGACAGGGGACACCGGGGAGCTGTTTTTT. The chain recombines TRBV30 with TRBJ2-2; TRBD1 aligns across 10 bases. CDR1 and CDR2 from the germline V gene are GTSNPN and SVGIG (reference sequence). The CDR3 has 14 residues. The V gene end was trimmed by 3 bases and the J gene end by 3 bases; junction bases not matched to a gene: 1.

J is TRBJ2-5 and V is TRBV12-3 or TRBV12-4; 7 positions agree with TRBD2. Unmatched junction bases numbered 7, after V lost 6 bases and J lost 6 bases. This CDR3 has 13 amino acids. CDR3: CASSPGTTQTQYF. The CDR3, as DNA: TGTGCCAGCAGCCCAGGGACTACACAGACCCAGTACTTC.

The chain has TRBV2 and TRBJ1-1; D unresolved. This CDR3 is 14 amino acids long. V was shortened by 7 bases and J by 1 base, with 13 bases between the two germline ends. Germline CDR1 reads SNHLY; CDR2 reads FYNNEI. The CDR3 DNA reads TGTGCCAGCAACAGTCTGGGGAGGAACACTGAAGCTTTCTTT. Its protein is CASNSLGRNTEAFF.

The genes are TRBV4-1 and TRBJ1-2, with a tentative D call TRBD1 (5 bases). This CDR3 has 15 residues. The germline V and J ends were trimmed by 1 base and 4 bases, with 13 bases remaining between them. CDR1 is MGHRA, CDR2 YSYEKL, per germline. CDR3: CASSQAEAGSYGYTF. DNA for the CDR3: TGCGCCAGCAGCCAAGCCGAGGCAGGGTCCTATGGCTACACCTTC.

This chain links TRBV7-9 with TRBJ1-3; 7 nucleotides match TRBD1. Germline assignment: CDR1 SEHNR and CDR2 FQNEAQ (reference sequence). CDR3 length: 19 amino acids. After removal of 10 bases from V and 2 bases from J, the junction contained 23 bases not matched to a gene. CDR3 in amino acids: CATQSPTGKNVDAGNTIYF. The CDR3 DNA reads as TGTGCCACCCAATCGCCGACAGGGAAAAATGTCGACGCTGGAAACACCATATATTTT.

V usage is TRBV3-1 (or the pseudogene TRBV3-2) and J usage is TRBJ2-7, with D maybe TRBD2 (5 bases). V shed 4 bases and J shed 5 bases, with 18 bases lying between them. Per the germline V gene, CDR1 is LGHDT and CDR2 is YNNKEL (reference sequence). This CDR3 spans 15 amino acids. The CDR3 region is CASSLLYRGSNEQYF. CDR3 coding DNA: TGTGCCAGCAGCCTATTATATCGGGGAAGTAACGAGCAGTACTTC.

This clone was recorded a few times. This sequence joins TRBV11-2 and TRBJ1-4; D may be TRBD1 (6 bases). V lost 5 bases and J lost 8, with 18 bases in between. Germline V gene sequence: CDR1 SGHAT, CDR2 FQNNGV. This CDR3 has 15 amino acids. CDR3 protein: CASSTLPGGAEKLFF. The DNA for the CDR3 is TGTGCCAGCAGCACTCTCCCTGGGGGGGCAGAAAAACTGTTTTTT.

The chain combines TRBV7-8 with TRBJ1-5; 7 positions agree with TRBD1. V was pared by 5 bases and J by 7 bases, with 5 bases of the junction left unmatched. This CDR3 comprises 13 residues. Germline CDR1 reads SGHVS; CDR2 reads FQNEAQ. CDR3 residues: CASSPYRGQPQHF. CDR3 DNA: TGTGCCAGCAGCCCCTACAGGGGCCAGCCCCAGCATTTT.

The J gene is TRBJ2-1, the V gene TRBV27; 9 bases match TRBD1. V gave up 7 bases and J gave up 9 bases; unmatched junction bases: 7. The germline gives CDR1 MNHEY, CDR2 SMNVEV (reference sequence). The CDR3 runs 13 residues. In DNA, the CDR3 is TGTGCCAGCAAATCCGGGACAGGGACTGAGCAGTTCTTC. This translates into CASKSGTGTEQFF.

V is TRBV14 and J is TRBJ2-3, with D possibly matching TRBD2 (5 bases). This CDR3 is 15 amino acids long. Germline assignment: CDR1 SGHDN and CDR2 FVKESK. Trimming took off 3 bases at V and 0 bases at J, with 10 bases between the two ends. The CDR3 is CASSQEEPSTDTQYF. CDR3 in DNA: TGTGCCAGCAGCCAGGAGGAACCTAGCACAGATACGCAGTATTTT.

The chain uses TRBV4-2 and TRBJ2-4; D is possibly TRBD1 (8 bases). Trimming removed 1 base from V and 0 bases from J, with 16 bases in between. This CDR3 contains 18 residues. Per germline, CDR1 LGHNA and CDR2 YNFKEQ. Here the CDR3 reads CASSQGQGRGIAKNIQYF. Here the CDR3 DNA reads TGTGCCAGCAGCCAAGGACAGGGGAGGGGGATAGCCAAAAACATTCAGTACTTC.

The V and J genes are TRBV28 and TRBJ2-7; perhaps TRBD1 as D (5 bases). V shed 7 bases and J shed 2 bases, with 21 bases lying between them. The CDR3 length is 16 residues. CDR1 is MDHEN and CDR2 is SYDVKM in the germline V gene. The CDR3 sequence: CASNKPTANDAYEQYF. The CDR3 DNA follows: TGTGCCAGCAACAAACCGACAGCAAATGACGCCTACGAGCAGTACTTC.

This sequence joins TRBV30 and TRBJ2-5; tentatively, D is TRBD1 (5 bases). V was trimmed by 1 base and J by 13 bases, leaving 13 bases between them. Germline values: CDR1 GTSNPN, CDR2 SVGIG (reference sequence). There are 11 residues in the CDR3. CDR3 nucleotides: TGTGCCTGGAGTGGGCAGTGGACATGGTACTTC. Protein sequence: CAWSGQWTWYF.

The rearrangement joins TRBV7-9 to TRBJ1-4; D is ambiguous. CDR3 length: 13 residues. Per germline, CDR1 SEHNR and CDR2 FQNEAQ (reference sequence). The ends were cut back, 4 bases at V and 3 bases at J, with 6 bases in the middle. In DNA form, the CDR3 reads TGTGCCAGCAGCTCAGCCTCTAATGAAAAACTGTTTTTT. This codes for CASSSASNEKLFF.

In this sample, this clone turned up many times. The sample has other DNA sequences that encode this CDR3 too. V usage is TRBV3-1 (or the pseudogene TRBV3-2) and J usage is TRBJ1-5, with D perhaps TRBD1 (6 bases). The CDR3 has 17 residues. Germline loops: CDR1 LGHDT, CDR2 YNNKEL (reference sequence). Trimming pared 4 bases from V and 7 bases from J, leaving 23 bases between. The CDR3 DNA reads as TGTGCCAGCAGCCTCAATTCGGGGCAGGGGAAGAACCAGCCCCAGCATTTT. This codes for CASSLNSGQGKNQPQHF.

This clone was seen a single time. The CDR3 DNA sequence: TGTGCCATCAGCCCTCTAGGGGGACCGACCCACACCGGGGAGCTGTTTTTT. Translation: CAISPLGGPTHTGELFF. The chain recombines TRBV10-3 with TRBJ2-2; D is perhaps TRBD1 (6 bases). The V gene's germline CDR1 is ENHRY and CDR2 SYGVKD. The germline V and J ends were trimmed by 6 bases and 3 bases, with 20 bases remaining between them. This CDR3 spans 17 amino acids.

The chain uses TRBV3-1 (or the pseudogene TRBV3-2) and TRBJ2-7; the match to TRBD1 covers 7 bases. V trimming: 5 bases; J trimming: 2 bases; junction bases outside the gene matches: 6. This CDR3 has 14 amino acids. Germline V CDR1 and CDR2: LGHDT, YNNKEL (reference sequence). The DNA for the CDR3 is TGTGCCAGCAGCAATGGACAGGCCCCCTACGAGCAGTACTTC. Its translation is CASSNGQAPYEQYF.

The count of this clone is one. This chain connects TRBV11-3 to TRBJ2-7, with a tentative D call TRBD1 (5 bases). CDR1 and CDR2 (germline): SGHNT, YENEEA. There are 14 residues in the CDR3. Trimming cost V 6 bases and J 5 bases, with 17 bases left between them. For the CDR3, the DNA is TGTGCCAGCAGTGGGGCCCAAAAGAGCCACGAGCAGTACTTC. Amino acids: CASSGAQKSHEQYF.

The chain carries TRBV7-3 and TRBJ2-7; D is unclear. This CDR3 contains 13 residues. The V gene's germline CDR1 is SGHTA and CDR2 FQGTGA. Trimming removed 2 bases from V and 2 bases from J, with 7 bases in between. The CDR3 DNA is TGTGCCAGCAGCTTAGGCGGAACCTACGAGCAGTACTTC. This translates into CASSLGGTYEQYF.

This chain joins TRBV4-2 and TRBJ2-1; 10 bases match TRBD2. Losses at the gene ends were 5 bases for V and 9 bases for J; bases not matched to a gene: 19. Germline CDR1 reads LGHNA; CDR2 reads YNFKEQ. This CDR3 comprises 18 residues. This CDR3 reads CASSFQAGGQVEWVEQFF. As DNA, the CDR3 is TGTGCCAGCAGCTTCCAAGCGGGGGGGCAGGTCGAATGGGTTGAGCAGTTCTTC.

The chain uses TRBV12-5 and TRBJ2-1, with D maybe TRBD1 (6 bases). Germline values: CDR1 LGHNT, CDR2 FRNRAP. The CDR3 is 15 amino acids. Trimming removed 2 bases from V and 5 bases from J, with 13 bases in between. The CDR3, as DNA: TGTGCTAGTGGTTTGCCCCGGGACACCAACAATGAGCAGTTCTTC. Translating it yields CASGLPRDTNNEQFF.

The chain is built from TRBV5-1 and TRBJ1-5, with a weak D call TRBD1 (6 bases). Between the trimmed V and J ends, which lost 4 bases and 7 bases, there was a span of 15 bases. Germline CDR1 is SGHRS and CDR2 is YFSETQ. This CDR3 is built from 14 residues. CDR3 region: CASSVGDTGQPQHF. CDR3 nucleotide sequence: TGCGCCAGCAGCGTGGGGGACACAGGGCAGCCCCAGCATTTT.

The chain recombines TRBV14 with TRBJ1-3; no clear D gene. V dropped 0 bases and J dropped 4 bases, with 13 bases sitting between them. Germline V lookup: CDR1 SGHDN, CDR2 FVKESK. This CDR3 region has 16 residues. As DNA, the CDR3 is TGTGCCAGCAGCCAAGATTACGGAGGGCTGGGAAACACCATATATTTT. Translation: CASSQDYGGLGNTIYF. Full variable domain (outside the CDR3, taken from reference TRBV14 and TRBJ1-3): EAGVTQFPSHSVIEKGQTVTLRCDPISGHDNLYWYRRVMGKEIKFLLHFVKESKQDESGMPNNRFLAERTGGTYSTLKVQPAELEDSGVYFCASSQDYGGLGNTIYFGEGSWLTVV.

The CDR3 loop is CASNRGTDTQYF. The CDR3 bases are TGTGCCAGCAATCGGGGGACAGATACGCAGTATTTT. The genes are TRBV2 and TRBJ2-3; weak D call: TRBD2 (6 bases). Germline V CDR1 and CDR2: SNHLY, FYNNEI. There are 12 residues in the CDR3. The V end lost 7 bases, the J end lost 3 bases, and 8 bases lay between the germline ends.

The gene calls are TRBV18 and TRBJ2-6; D not certain. This CDR3 comprises 15 residues. Looked up from germline, CDR1 is KGHSH and CDR2 is LQKENI. Deletions cut 4 bases from V and 2 bases from J, with 9 bases between. DNA for the CDR3: TGTGCCAGCTCACTAGCTAGACCTGGGGCCAACGTCCTGACTTTC. This sequence encodes CASSLARPGANVLTF.

This chain joins TRBV3-1 (or the pseudogene TRBV3-2) and TRBJ2-2, with D perhaps matching TRBD1 (5 bases). The CDR3 totals 14 residues. The germline gives CDR1 LGHDT, CDR2 YNNKEL (reference sequence). Deletions cut 2 bases from V and 7 bases from J, with 11 bases between. This chain's CDR3 is CASSQPGHGGELFF. The CDR3 region has the DNA TGTGCCAGCAGCCAACCAGGGCATGGCGGGGAGCTGTTTTTT.

The chain links TRBV6-5 to TRBJ2-7; 11 bases are shared with TRBD1. This CDR3 comprises 15 residues. The germline V gene encodes CDR1 MNHEY and CDR2 SVGAGI. Trimming removed 9 bases from V and 5 bases from J; junction bases left unmatched: 12. The CDR3 region is CASSKDRGRNHEQYF. CDR3 nucleotide sequence: TGTGCCAGTTCGAAGGACAGGGGGCGCAACCACGAGCAGTACTTC.

The chain uses TRBV9 and TRBJ1-3; 9 positions match TRBD1. From germline, CDR1 is SGDLS and CDR2 YYNGEE. CDR3 length: 14 amino acids. The trim removed 3 bases at V and 6 bases at J, leaving 4 bases unmatched. CDR3 loop: CASSAQQGANTIYF. The CDR3 DNA reads TGTGCCAGCAGCGCCCAACAGGGGGCAAACACCATATATTTT.